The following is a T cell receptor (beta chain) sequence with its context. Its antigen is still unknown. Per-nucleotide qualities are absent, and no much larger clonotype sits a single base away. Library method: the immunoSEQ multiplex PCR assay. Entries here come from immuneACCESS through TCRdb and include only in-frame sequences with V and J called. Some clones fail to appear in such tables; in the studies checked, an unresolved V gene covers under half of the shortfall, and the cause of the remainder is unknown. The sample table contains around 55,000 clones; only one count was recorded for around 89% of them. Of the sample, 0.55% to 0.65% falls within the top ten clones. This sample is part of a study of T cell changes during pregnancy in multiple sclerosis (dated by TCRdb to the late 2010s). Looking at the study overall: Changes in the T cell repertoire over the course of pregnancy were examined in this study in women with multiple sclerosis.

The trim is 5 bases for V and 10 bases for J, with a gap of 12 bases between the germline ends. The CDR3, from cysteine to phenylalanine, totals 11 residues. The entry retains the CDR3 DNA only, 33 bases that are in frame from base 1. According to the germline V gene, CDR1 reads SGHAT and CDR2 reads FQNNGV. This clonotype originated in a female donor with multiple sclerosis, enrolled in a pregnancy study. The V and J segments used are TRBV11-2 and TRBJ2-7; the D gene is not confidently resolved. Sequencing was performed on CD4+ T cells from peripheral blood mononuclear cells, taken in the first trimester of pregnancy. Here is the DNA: TGTGCCAGCAGCCCCCCGGGTCCACAGTACTTC. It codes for CASSPPGPQYF.